The present TCR beta chain was sequenced within a study of cytomegalovirus exposure and HLA in healthy donors. Findings and limits, study-wide: Presence/absence analyses took donor sequencing depth as roughly uniform. Later analysis suggested most CMV-associated TCR beta chains were HLA-restricted. Later analysis associated a missense DCLRE1C variant with TCR beta V- and J-gene trimming.

About this clone itself: As yet, its antigen is unknown.

With 5 bases clipped from V and 1 base from J, the junction kept 4 bases outside the gene matches. This CDR3 contains 15 residues. Germline V CDR1 and CDR2: SGHRS, YFSETQ. The primer mix had 60 Vbeta and 13 Jbeta primers. Assay: immunoSEQ multiplex PCR; the TCRdb copy retains only in-frame clones and omits some. The sample includes 220,000 or so clones, 70% to 80% of them seen just once. Sequenced sample: PBMCs. The TCR comes from a male donor in good health and CMV-seronegative. V and J are TRBV5-1 and TRBJ2-7; 12 nucleotides line up with TRBD2. Here the CDR3 DNA reads TGCGCCAGCAGTTCCGGACTAGCGGGATCCTACGAGCAGTACTTC. It specifies CASSSGLAGSYEQYF. The whole variable domain, filled in from reference TRBV5-1 and TRBJ2-7, reads KAGVTQTPRYLIKTRGQQVTLSCSPISGHRSVSWYQQTPGQGLQFLFEYFSETQRNKGNFPGRFSGRQFSNSRSEMNVSTLELGDSALYLCASSSGLAGSYEQYFGPGTRLTVT.